The 30 T cell receptor beta chains presented below share a single source sample, sequenced in a study of T cells in Graves' hyperthyroidism and ophthalmopathy. The investigators amplified TCR beta CDR3 regions from RNA transcripts. Primed by the HTBI set, a first-round RT-PCR was run on the TCR CDR3. A single record per CDR3 protein comes from TCRdb applying MiXCR to the multiplex PCR reads. The sample has 300,000 to 350,000 distinct CDR3 sequences, roughly 15% seen once. The sequencing sample was made of blood. All receptors come from a man aged 30 to 39 with Graves' hyperthyroidism.

The chain recombines TRBV2 with TRBJ2-7, with D tentatively TRBD2 (5 bases). Trimming stripped 6 bases from V and 2 bases from J, with 14 bases between. From germline, CDR1 is SNHLY and CDR2 FYNNEI. The CDR3 is 14 residues long. In DNA form, the CDR3 reads TGTGCCAGCAGAGGATCGGAGGCCCCCTACGAGCAGTACTTC. The encoded protein is CASRGSEAPYEQYF.

Many counts were recorded for this clonotype. The chain employs TRBV5-1 and TRBJ1-2; no firm D call. Trimming removed 0 bases at V and 4 bases at J, with 7 bases between. Germline V CDR1 and CDR2: SGHRS, YFSETQ. This CDR3 comprises 13 residues. DNA of the CDR3: TGCGCCAGCAGCTTGGAAGGAAGCTATGGCTACACCTTC. This gives the protein CASSLEGSYGYTF. Full variable domain (missing parts from reference TRBV5-1 and TRBJ1-2): KAGVTQTPRYLIKTRGQQVTLSCSPISGHRSVSWYQQTPGQGLQFLFEYFSETQRNKGNFPGRFSGRQFSNSRSEMNVSTLELGDSALYLCASSLEGSYGYTFGSGTRLTVV.

As for this clonotype: An end of the junction differs from the germline gene, which may be a read error. The chain carries TRBV5-5 and TRBJ1-4; TRBD1 aligns across 7 bases. CDR3 length: 15 amino acids. Germline CDR1 is SGHKS and CDR2 is YYEKEE (reference sequence). DNA for the CDR3: TGTGCCAGCAGCCCAAGACAGGGCCTTAATGAAAAACTGCTTTTT. Encoded protein: CASSPRQGLNEKLLF.

This clonotype was counted at least ten times. This chain connects TRBV20-1 to TRBJ2-3, with D hard to call. Deletions cut 3 bases from V and 6 bases from J, with 16 bases between. The CDR3 has 14 amino acids. In germline, CDR1 is DFQATT, CDR2 SNEGSKA (reference sequence). CDR3 in DNA: TGCAGTGCTAGGACACGGTTTGTCTTCGATACGCAGTATTTT. It is translated as CSARTRFVFDTQYF.

There are a few counts of this clonotype. V usage is TRBV5-1 and J usage is TRBJ2-7; D perhaps matches TRBD2 (6 bases). The V and J ends lost 4 bases and 3 bases respectively, with 14 bases between them. From germline, CDR1 is SGHRS and CDR2 YFSETQ. The CDR3 is made up of 14 amino acids. The DNA of the CDR3 is TGCGCCAGCAGCCCGACGGGACTCTACTACGAGCAGTACTTC. Encoded protein: CASSPTGLYYEQYF.

This clonotype appeared many times. The CDR3 DNA reads TGTGCCAGCAGCCTCGGGACCCTATCGTCGGGCACTGAAGCTTTCTTT. Translated: CASSLGTLSSGTEAFF. The rearrangement uses TRBV3-1 and TRBJ1-1, with D possibly being TRBD1 (5 bases). Germline CDR1 is LGHDT and CDR2 is YNNKEL (reference sequence). There are 16 residues in the CDR3. Deletions cut 4 bases from V and 4 bases from J, with 19 bases between.

The V call is TRBV7-9, the J call TRBJ2-5; D gene ambiguous. Trimming stripped 2 bases from V and 3 bases from J, with 4 bases between. The CDR3 extends over 12 amino acids. CDR1 and CDR2 (germline): SEHNR, FQNEAQ (reference sequence). DNA of the CDR3: TGTGCCAGCAGCTTACCCAAAGAGACCCAGTACTTC. It specifies CASSLPKETQYF.

The chain couples TRBV7-2 to TRBJ2-7; no clear D gene. The germline V gene encodes CDR1 SGHTA and CDR2 FQGNSA. The CDR3 runs 16 residues. Trimming cost V 5 bases and J 2 bases, with 19 bases left between them. CDR3 region: CASSLTGTQLPYEQYF. CDR3 bases: TGTGCCAGCAGCCTAACCGGAACTCAATTACCCTACGAGCAGTACTTC.

There are many counts of this clonotype. The J gene is TRBJ2-3, the V gene TRBV12-3 or TRBV12-4, with D tentatively TRBD1 (6 bases). The germline V and J ends were trimmed by 3 bases and 1 base, with 8 bases remaining between them. The CDR3 contains 14 residues. CDR3 loop: CASSFAGGTDTQYF. The CDR3 nucleotides are TGTGCCAGCAGTTTCGCAGGGGGCACAGATACGCAGTATTTT.

In its sample, this clonotype was seen a few times. V is TRBV6-1 and J is TRBJ2-7, with TRBD2 matching 7 bases. The CDR3 totals 16 residues. The junction had 12 bases not matched to a gene; V was cut back by 5 bases and J by 2 bases. Germline-derived CDR1 and CDR2 are MNHNS and SASEGT. For the CDR3, the DNA is TGTGCCAGCAGTCCCCGGGGTGGCGGGGGTACCTACGAGCAGTACTTC. Its translation is CASSPRGGGGTYEQYF.

This clonotype was counted at least ten times. The chain combines TRBV6-1 with TRBJ1-1, with D tentatively TRBD1 (5 bases). Looked up from germline, CDR1 is MNHNS and CDR2 is SASEGT. The CDR3 has 13 residues. The V end was cut by 4 bases, the J end by 5 bases, with 11 bases between. In DNA, the CDR3 is TGTGCCAGCAGTGCAGATCGGGGGACTGAAGCTTTCTTT. Protein: CASSADRGTEAFF.

This clonotype has ten or more counts. The J gene is TRBJ2-7, the V gene TRBV28; 7 bases line up with TRBD1. Germline trimming cut 4 bases from V and 0 bases from J; bases unmatched to any gene: 3. There are 14 residues in the CDR3. Germline V CDR1 and CDR2: MDHEN, SYDVKM. The CDR3 region has the DNA TGTGCCAGCAGTTCCCGACAGGGCTCCTACGAGCAGTACTTC. This encodes CASSSRQGSYEQYF.

The CDR3 here is CASSLYRDSGVNQPQHF. The CDR3 region has the DNA TGTGCCAGCAGCTTATACCGGGACTCGGGGGTGAACCAGCCCCAGCATTTT. The chain combines TRBV5-5 with TRBJ1-5; D is possibly TRBD1 (5 bases). In germline, CDR1 is SGHKS, CDR2 YYEKEE (reference sequence). The CDR3 extends over 17 amino acids. The V end was cut by 2 bases, the J end by 7 bases, with 22 bases between.

The CDR3 nucleotides read TGTGCCAGCAGCCTCCGGGCAGATGAAAAACTGTTTTTT. This sequence encodes CASSLRADEKLFF. This rearrangement joins TRBV5-4 to TRBJ1-4, with D hard to call. The V end was cut by 4 bases, the J end by 6 bases, with 10 bases between. The germline V gene encodes CDR1 SGHNT and CDR2 YYREEE (reference sequence). This CDR3 region has 13 residues.

Concerning this clonotype itself: This may arise from a read error, as a much more abundant clone is one base away. DNA for the CDR3: TGTGCCATCAGTCGGGGCACTGAAGCTTTCTTT. It yields the protein CAISRGTEAFF. V is TRBV6-1 and J is TRBJ1-1; D is unclear. The CDR3 sequence is 11 residues long. Germline V gene lookup returns CDR1 MNHNS and CDR2 SASEGT.

This clonotype came up a few times. The rearrangement uses TRBV3-1 and TRBJ2-1, with 10 bases identical to TRBD2. The junction had 2 bases not matched to a gene; V was cut back by 3 bases and J by 3 bases. The CDR3 is 15 amino acids. The germline gives CDR1 LGHDT, CDR2 YNNKEL (reference sequence). The CDR3: CASSHSGRNYNEQFF. The CDR3 region has the DNA TGTGCCAGCAGCCATAGCGGGAGGAACTACAATGAGCAGTTCTTC.

The chain recombines TRBV14 with TRBJ2-5; the D gene could be TRBD1 or TRBD2 (6 bases each). In germline, CDR1 is SGHDN, CDR2 FVKESK. V was trimmed by 1 base and J by 0 bases, leaving 15 bases between them. The CDR3 runs to 17 residues. The CDR3 sequence: CASSQGRGHHYQETQYF. The CDR3 coding sequence is TGTGCCAGCAGCCAAGGACGGGGGCACCATTACCAAGAGACCCAGTACTTC.

The V gene is TRBV29-1, the J gene TRBJ2-1, with 8 bases matching TRBD1. Germline values: CDR1 SQVTM, CDR2 ANQGSEA. V shed 7 bases, J shed 3 bases, and the junction held 8 bases outside the gene matches. The CDR3 totals 14 residues. The CDR3 loop is CSGTGGRGYNEQFF. CDR3 coding DNA: TGCAGCGGCACAGGGGGTCGGGGCTACAATGAGCAGTTCTTC.

The sample holds many counts of this clonotype. V and J are TRBV30 and TRBJ2-7, with D maybe TRBD1 (6 bases). V was clipped by 2 bases and J by 3 bases, with 14 bases between them. The germline CDR1 and CDR2 sequences are GTSNPN and SVGIG (reference sequence). The CDR3 spans 14 residues. CDR3: CAWSSGHGGYEQYF. DNA for the CDR3: TGTGCCTGGAGTTCGGGACACGGAGGCTACGAGCAGTACTTC. Drawing the rest from reference TRBV30 and TRBJ2-7, the complete variable domain is SQTIHQWPATLVQPVGSPLSLECTVEGTSNPNLYWYRQAAGRGLQLLFYSVGIGQISSEVPQNLSASRPQDRQFILSSKKLLLSDSGFYLCAWSSGHGGYEQYFGPGTRLTVT.

This clonotype appeared many times. V and J are TRBV3-1 and TRBJ2-7; D tentatively fits TRBD1 or TRBD2 (5 bases each). The CDR3 sequence is 14 residues long. Germline V lookup: CDR1 LGHDT, CDR2 YNNKEL (reference sequence). Trimming left V 4 bases short and J 7 bases short, with 17 bases between. The CDR3 region is CASSPRDGHKEQYF. The CDR3 region has the DNA TGTGCCAGCAGCCCCCGGGACGGACATAAGGAGCAGTACTTC.

For the CDR3, the DNA is TGTGCTAGTGGGGCCACCGACATACCTTACGAGCAGTACTTC. It yields the protein CASGATDIPYEQYF. The V gene is TRBV12-5, the J gene TRBJ2-7; D unclear. The V and J ends lost 6 bases and 4 bases respectively, with 16 bases between them. CDR3 size: 14 residues. CDR1 is LGHNT, CDR2 FRNRAP, per germline.

The rearrangement joins TRBV29-1 to TRBJ1-2; a possible D gene is TRBD1 (5 bases). Germline CDR1 is SQVTM and CDR2 is ANQGSEA. There are 11 residues in the CDR3. Trimming cost V 7 bases and J 7 bases, with 13 bases left between them. CDR3 coding DNA: TGCAGCGCCGGGGGGAACGGTGGCTACACCTTC. Amino acids: CSAGGNGGYTF.

This clonotype was detected many times. This chain joins TRBV3-1 and TRBJ2-1; the D is unclear. V gave up 5 bases and J gave up 10 bases, with 12 bases separating them. CDR1 LGHDT and CDR2 YNNKEL come from the germline V gene (reference sequence). The CDR3 has 12 residues. CDR3 protein: CASSALGPEQFF. The DNA of the CDR3 is TGTGCCAGCAGCGCACTGGGTCCCGAGCAGTTCTTC.

This clonotype was counted many times. This chain uses TRBV12-3 or TRBV12-4 with TRBJ2-1; D call uncertain. Trimming pared 6 bases from V and 9 bases from J, leaving 15 bases between. The CDR3 is 13 amino acids. The CDR3 loop reads CASSPDSSGEQFF. CDR3 DNA: TGTGCCAGCAGCCCTGACTCCTCGGGTGAGCAGTTCTTC.

The V gene is TRBV6-2 or TRBV6-3, the J gene TRBJ2-7, with 10 bases matching TRBD1. With 6 bases clipped from V and 2 bases from J, the junction kept 13 bases outside the gene matches. Germline V CDR1 and CDR2: MNHEY, SVGEGT. The CDR3 runs 17 residues. CDR3 DNA sequence: TGTGCCAGCAGCGATCCGGGACAGGGGAGGCTTGCCTACGAGCAGTACTTC. It specifies CASSDPGQGRLAYEQYF.

The chain recombines TRBV4-1 with TRBJ2-7; D may correspond to TRBD1 or TRBD2 (5 bases each). The germline V and J ends were trimmed by 4 bases and 2 bases, with 12 bases remaining between them. Germline V gene sequence: CDR1 MGHRA, CDR2 YSYEKL. The CDR3 contains 14 residues. The CDR3 DNA reads as TGCGCCAGCAGCCCGGGACCAAGGGCCTACGAGCAGTACTTC. This sequence encodes CASSPGPRAYEQYF.

The chain is built from TRBV29-1 and TRBJ2-1; TRBD1 or TRBD2 may be the D gene (5 bases each). Trimming removed 6 bases from V and 7 bases from J, with 10 bases in between. Per germline, CDR1 SQVTM and CDR2 ANQGSEA. This CDR3 has 11 amino acids. For the CDR3, the DNA is TGCAGCGTCTCCTGGGGGAATGAGCAGTTCTTC. Protein sequence: CSVSWGNEQFF.

For this clonotype: It may be a read error: a sequence one base away is much more abundant. The V gene is TRBV6-5, the J gene TRBJ1-1, with D possibly TRBD1 on 6 matching bases. The CDR3 is 15 residues long. The germline CDR1 and CDR2 sequences are MNHEY and SVGAGI. The CDR3 nucleotides read TGTGCCGGCAGTTACAAGGGGGGCGTGTACACTGAAGCTTTCTTT. It is translated as CAGSYKGGVYTEAFF.

This clonotype was picked up many times. The rearrangement links TRBV27 to TRBJ2-2, with D hard to call. The CDR3 has 13 residues. The germline gives CDR1 MNHEY, CDR2 SMNVEV (reference sequence). With 6 bases removed from V and 3 bases from J, the gap between germline ends came to 8 bases. In nucleotides, the CDR3 is TGTGCCAGCAGGCAGGCCGACACCGGGGAGCTGTTTTTT. This translates into CASRQADTGELFF.

This clonotype has a count of ten or more. CDR3 sequence reads: CASRRGYEQYF. CDR3 in DNA: TGTGCCAGCAGAAGGGGTTACGAGCAGTACTTC. This chain links TRBV6-1 with TRBJ2-7; D is possibly TRBD1 (5 bases). V lost 6 bases and J lost 4, with 7 bases in between. Germline V lookup: CDR1 MNHNS, CDR2 SASEGT. The CDR3 consists of 11 residues.